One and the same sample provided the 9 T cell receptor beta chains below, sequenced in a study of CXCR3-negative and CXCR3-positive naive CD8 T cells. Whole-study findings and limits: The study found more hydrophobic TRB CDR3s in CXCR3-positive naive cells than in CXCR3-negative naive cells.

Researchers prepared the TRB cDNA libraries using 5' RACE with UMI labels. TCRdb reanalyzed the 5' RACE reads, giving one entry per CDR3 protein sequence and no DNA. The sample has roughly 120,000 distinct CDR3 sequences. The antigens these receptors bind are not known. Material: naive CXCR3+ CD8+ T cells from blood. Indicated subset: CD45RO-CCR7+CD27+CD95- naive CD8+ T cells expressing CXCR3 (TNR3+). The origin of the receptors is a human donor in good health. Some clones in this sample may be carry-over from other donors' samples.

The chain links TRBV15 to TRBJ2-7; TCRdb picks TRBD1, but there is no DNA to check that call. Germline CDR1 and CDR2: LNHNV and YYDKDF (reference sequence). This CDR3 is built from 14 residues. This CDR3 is CATSADSPPYEQYF.

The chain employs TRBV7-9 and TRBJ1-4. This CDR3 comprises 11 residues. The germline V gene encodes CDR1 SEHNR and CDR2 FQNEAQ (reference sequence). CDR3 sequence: CASSSREKLFF.

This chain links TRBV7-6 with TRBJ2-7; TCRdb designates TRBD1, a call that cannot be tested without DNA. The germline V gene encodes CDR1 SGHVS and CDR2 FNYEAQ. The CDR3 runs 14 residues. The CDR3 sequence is CASSPGIKTYEQYF.

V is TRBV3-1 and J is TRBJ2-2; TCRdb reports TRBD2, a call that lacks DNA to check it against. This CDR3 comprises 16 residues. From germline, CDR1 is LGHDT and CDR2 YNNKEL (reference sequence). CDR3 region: CASSHGSGGNNGELFF.

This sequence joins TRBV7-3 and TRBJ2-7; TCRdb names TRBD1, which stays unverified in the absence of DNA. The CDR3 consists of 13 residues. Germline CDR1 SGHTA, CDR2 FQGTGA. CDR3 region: CASSVGQGSVQYF. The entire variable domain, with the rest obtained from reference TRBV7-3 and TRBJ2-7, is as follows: GAGVSQTPSNKVTEKGKYVELRCDPISGHTALYWYRQSLGQGPEFLIYFQGTGAADDSGLPNDRFFAVRPEGSVSTLKIQRTERGDSAVYLCASSVGQGSVQYFGPGTRLTVT.

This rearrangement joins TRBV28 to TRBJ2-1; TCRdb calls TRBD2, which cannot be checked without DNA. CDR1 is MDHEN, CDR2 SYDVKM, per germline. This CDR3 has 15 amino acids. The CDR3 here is CASSSGRALENEQFF.

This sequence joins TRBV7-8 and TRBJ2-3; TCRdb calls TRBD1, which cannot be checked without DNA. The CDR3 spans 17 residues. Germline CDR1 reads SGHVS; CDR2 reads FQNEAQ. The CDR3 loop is CASSHKIGTPRRDTQYF. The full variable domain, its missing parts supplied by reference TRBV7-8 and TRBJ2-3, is GAGVSQSPRYKVAKRGQDVALRCDPISGHVSLFWYQQALGQGPEFLTYFQNEAQLDKSGLPSDRFFAERPEGSVSTLKIQRTQQEDSAVYLCASSHKIGTPRRDTQYFGPGTRLTVL.

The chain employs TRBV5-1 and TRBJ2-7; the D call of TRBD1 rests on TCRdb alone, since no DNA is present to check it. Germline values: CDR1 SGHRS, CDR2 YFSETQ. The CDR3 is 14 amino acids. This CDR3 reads CASSFMGPPYEQYF.

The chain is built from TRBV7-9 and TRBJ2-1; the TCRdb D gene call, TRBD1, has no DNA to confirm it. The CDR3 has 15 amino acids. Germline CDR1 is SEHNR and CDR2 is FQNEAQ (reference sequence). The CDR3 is CASSPGTGASDEQFF.